These 7 T cell receptor beta chains share one sample of origin, sequenced in a study of T cells in Graves' hyperthyroidism and ophthalmopathy. The CDR3 regions of TCR beta were amplified from RNA transcripts. HTBI primers drove first-round RT-PCR of the TCR CDR3. TCRdb used MiXCR to reprocess the multiplex PCR reads, holding one entry per CDR3 protein. The sample has hundreds of thousands of distinct CDR3 sequences; roughly 14% are singletons. Sequencing was done on a sample of blood. Receptors were obtained from a man younger than 35 with Graves' ophthalmopathy.

The chain joins TRBV11-2 to TRBJ1-2; no reliable D call. Trimming cost V 3 bases and J 0 bases, with 8 bases left between them. The length of the CDR3 is 14 residues. CDR1 and CDR2 from the germline V gene are SGHAT and FQNNGV. CDR3 bases: TGTGCCAGCAGCTTTAGAGGGACTAACTATGGCTACACCTTC. Its protein is CASSFRGTNYGYTF.

This clonotype was detected many times. The V and J genes are TRBV11-3 and TRBJ1-1; D is uncertain. Germline V gene sequence: CDR1 SGHNT, CDR2 YENEEA. V was cut by 1 base and J by 1 base, with 4 bases left in between. The CDR3 runs to 13 residues. The CDR3 here is CASSLVANTEAFF. In DNA, the CDR3 is TGTGCCAGCAGCTTAGTAGCGAACACTGAAGCTTTCTTT. Combining the CDR3 with reference TRBV11-3 and TRBJ1-1 gives the whole variable domain EAGVVQSPRYKIIEKKQPVAFWCNPISGHNTLYWYLQNLGQGPELLIRYENEEAVDDSQLPKDRFSAERLKGVDSTLKIQPAELGDSAVYLCASSLVANTEAFFGQGTRLTVV.

CDR3 sequence reads: CASSATVWAGEAFF. DNA of the CDR3: TGTGCCAGCAGCGCCACTGTGTGGGCTGGGGAAGCTTTCTTT. The gene calls are TRBV9 and TRBJ1-1; D uncertain. Between the trimmed V and J ends, which lost 3 bases and 8 bases, there was a span of 17 bases. The CDR3 sequence is 14 residues long. The germline gives CDR1 SGDLS, CDR2 YYNGEE.

CDR3 nucleotides: TGCGCCAGCAGCTTGGACAACTACAATGAGCAGTTCTTC. It specifies CASSLDNYNEQFF. The chain uses TRBV5-1 and TRBJ2-1; the D is unclear. This CDR3 spans 13 amino acids. Per the germline V gene, CDR1 is SGHRS and CDR2 is YFSETQ. V lost 0 bases and J 3 bases, leaving 4 bases between the germline ends.

This clonotype was picked up many times. The genes are TRBV7-2 and TRBJ1-1; D remains unclear. Germline V gene data show CDR1 as SGHTA and CDR2 as FQGNSA. V lost 5 bases to trimming and J lost 3 bases, with 10 bases between them. CDR3 length: 13 amino acids. CDR3 sequence (DNA): TGTGCCAGCAGCGTCGGAATGGACACTGAAGCTTTCTTT. Its protein product is CASSVGMDTEAFF.

This clonotype was counted ten times or more. This rearrangement joins TRBV7-3 to TRBJ1-2; 9 positions agree with TRBD1. This CDR3 spans 14 amino acids. Germline assignment: CDR1 SGHTA and CDR2 FQGTGA. Trimming removed 5 bases from V and 3 bases from J; junction bases left unmatched: 4. CDR3 nucleotides: TGTGCCAGCAGCCCCACAGGGGGCTACTATGGCTACACCTTC. This codes for CASSPTGGYYGYTF.

This clonotype was seen more than once but under ten times. V and J are TRBV15 and TRBJ1-5; 8 positions agree with TRBD1. The CDR3 runs 16 residues. The V gene's germline CDR1 is LNHNV and CDR2 YYDKDF (reference sequence). Germline trimming cut 2 bases from V and 3 bases from J; bases unmatched to any gene: 6. For the CDR3, the DNA is TGTGCCACCAGCAGACCCGGACAGGGCCCCAATCAGCCCCAGCATTTT. It translates to CATSRPGQGPNQPQHF.